Included here is one T cell receptor beta chain sequence, with context. With V trimmed by 2 bases and J by 2 bases, 3 bases remained unmatched. The CDR3 sequence is 14 residues long. From germline, CDR1 is SNHLY and CDR2 FYNNEI. This specimen comes from a study of blood T cell repertoires in COVID-19. Background on the study: Researchers got acute and convalescent COVID-19 samples from the United States, Italy and Spain. Nucleic acid was either cDNA or gDNA, and it came from T cells, B-cell-depleted T cells, or PBMCs.

Some clones are missing from TCRdb's copy, which holds only in-frame ones; the method was immunoSEQ multiplex PCR. The repertoire includes under 55,000 clones, about 85% of them detected once, and about 2.7% sits in the top ten. The chain has TRBV2 and TRBJ2-7; 7 nucleotides align to TRBD1. This clonotype was sampled from a man aged 50-59 years with acute or convalescent COVID-19. Sequencing used peripheral blood. The DNA of the CDR3 is TGTGCCAGCAGTGAACGGCAGGGGGCCTACGAGCAGTACTTC. Translated, it gives CASSERQGAYEQYF.